The sequence of this T cell receptor beta chain was determined in a study of identifying expanded T cells in peripheral blood. TCRdb's table, derived via immunoSEQ multiplex PCR, lists solely in-frame clones and lacks some. The sample has approximately 97,000 clones, 88% seen once. On this clone: Its cognate antigen is unknown.

No infections or other immune events were documented during collection. Trimming left V 4 bases short and J 10 bases short, with 14 bases between. Looked up from germline, CDR1 is SGHDT and CDR2 is YYEEEE. This CDR3 has 12 residues. Study conclusions and caveats: Over about two and four weeks, about 17 and 20 clones changed, versus more than 1 between replicates.

The receptor's source is a person between 18 and 75 years old in good health. The rearrangement uses TRBV5-6 and TRBJ1-1; D is perhaps TRBD1 (5 bases). Source material: blood. This chain's CDR3 is CASSPGVRGAFF. CDR3 in DNA: TGTGCCAGCAGCCCCGGGGTGAGGGGAGCTTTCTTT.